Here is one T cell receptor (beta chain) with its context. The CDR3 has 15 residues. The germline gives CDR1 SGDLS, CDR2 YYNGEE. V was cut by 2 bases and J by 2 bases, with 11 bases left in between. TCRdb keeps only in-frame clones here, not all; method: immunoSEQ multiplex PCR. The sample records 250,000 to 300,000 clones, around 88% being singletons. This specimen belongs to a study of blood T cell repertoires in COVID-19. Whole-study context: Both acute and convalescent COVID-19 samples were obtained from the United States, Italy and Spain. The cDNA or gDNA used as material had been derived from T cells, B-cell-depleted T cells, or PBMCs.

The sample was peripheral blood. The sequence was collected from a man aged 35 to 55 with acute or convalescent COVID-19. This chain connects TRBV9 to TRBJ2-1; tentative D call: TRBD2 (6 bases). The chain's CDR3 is CASSVGLKAYNEQFF. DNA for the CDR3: TGTGCCAGCAGCGTGGGACTCAAAGCCTACAATGAGCAGTTCTTC.